A single sample gave rise to the 15 T cell receptor beta chains below, sequenced in a study of T cell responses to AZD1222 COVID-19 vaccine. Profiling relied on immunoSEQ multiplex PCR, and the TCRdb table lists in-frame clones only, not all of them. Of around 95,000 clones detected, around 90% appear once; the ten largest clones hold roughly 1.8%. The input for sequencing was peripheral blood, taken on day 0 of AZD1222 vaccination. The receptors originated from an adult in good health.

This rearrangement joins TRBV7-3 to TRBJ2-2; 7 bases fit TRBD1. Germline V lookup: CDR1 SGHTA, CDR2 FQGTGA. The V and J ends lost 0 bases and 7 bases, in that order; junction bases with no gene match: 5. The CDR3 is made up of 15 amino acids. The CDR3 sequence: CASSLTTGRDGELFF. The CDR3 nucleotides read TGTGCCAGCAGCTTAACGACAGGGAGAGACGGGGAGCTGTTTTTT. The full variable domain, in which reference TRBV7-3 and TRBJ2-2 provide the parts outside the CDR3, is GAGVSQTPSNKVTEKGKYVELRCDPISGHTALYWYRQSLGQGPEFLIYFQGTGAADDSGLPNDRFFAVRPEGSVSTLKIQRTERGDSAVYLCASSLTTGRDGELFFGEGSRLTVL.

In nucleotides, the CDR3 is TGTGCCAGCTCACCAAGCAGGGGGGACGGAAACACCATATATTTT. This gives the protein CASSPSRGDGNTIYF. V usage is TRBV18 and J usage is TRBJ1-3, with TRBD1 identical over 7 bases. J was trimmed by 4 bases and V by 2 bases; bases with no gene match: 5. Germline V gives CDR1 KGHSH, CDR2 LQKENI. This CDR3 spans 15 amino acids. The complete variable domain, with remaining parts taken from reference TRBV18 and TRBJ1-3, reads NAGVMQNPRHLVRRRGQEARLRCSPMKGHSHVYWYRQLPEEGLKFMVYLQKENIIDESGMPKERFSAEFPKEGPSILRIQQVVRGDSAAYFCASSPSRGDGNTIYFGEGSWLTVV.

The table lists this clone with a few counts. V is TRBV7-3 and J is TRBJ2-1, with D possibly matching TRBD2 (6 bases). The CDR3 spans 13 residues. V lost 2 bases to trimming and J lost 7 bases, with 9 bases between them. Germline assignment: CDR1 SGHTA and CDR2 FQGTGA. The CDR3 region is CASSLSSGNEQFF. CDR3 DNA: TGTGCCAGCAGCTTATCGAGCGGGAATGAGCAGTTCTTC.

The CDR3 loop reads CASSEADGRNEQFF. CDR3 bases: TGCGCCAGCAGTGAAGCGGACGGACGCAATGAGCAGTTCTTC. V and J are TRBV10-1 and TRBJ2-1; D may be TRBD2 (5 bases). Germline lookup yields CDR1 WNHNN and CDR2 SYGVQD (reference sequence). V lost 3 bases, J lost 6 bases, and 12 bases lay in between. The CDR3 runs 14 residues.

This clone was found once. This rearrangement joins TRBV5-1 to TRBJ2-2, with 8 bases that match TRBD2. The CDR3 is 18 residues long. Germline V gives CDR1 SGHRS, CDR2 YFSETQ. V trimming: 5 bases; J trimming: 1 base; junction bases outside the gene matches: 13. This CDR3 is CASSRSGSGMGNTGELFF. CDR3 DNA sequence: TGCGCCAGCAGTCGAAGCGGGAGCGGAATGGGGAACACCGGGGAGCTGTTTTTT. Based on the CDR3 plus reference TRBV5-1 and TRBJ2-2, the full variable domain is KAGVTQTPRYLIKTRGQQVTLSCSPISGHRSVSWYQQTPGQGLQFLFEYFSETQRNKGNFPGRFSGRQFSNSRSEMNVSTLELGDSALYLCASSRSGSGMGNTGELFFGEGSRLTVL.

The chain employs TRBV7-9 and TRBJ2-7; D unclear. V shed 5 bases and J shed 0 bases, with 20 bases lying between them. The CDR3 spans 17 residues. In germline, CDR1 is SEHNR, CDR2 FQNEAQ (reference sequence). CDR3 DNA sequence: TGTGCCAGCAGCCCCCATCCTCTTGGACCCAGCTCCTACGAGCAGTACTTC. It specifies CASSPHPLGPSSYEQYF.

The chain is built from TRBV12-3 or TRBV12-4 and TRBJ1-2; D is unresolved. This CDR3 is 12 amino acids long. Trimming shortened V by 6 bases and J by 4 bases, and 9 bases separated the two germline ends. CDR3 sequence reads: CASSTGLYGYTF. In nucleotides, the CDR3 is TGTGCCAGCAGCACGGGCCTCTATGGCTACACCTTC.

This rearrangement joins TRBV15 to TRBJ2-7; D may be TRBD1 or TRBD2 (5 bases each). Germline CDR1 reads LNHNV; CDR2 reads YYDKDF (reference sequence). Trimming removed 5 bases at V and 2 bases at J, with 16 bases between. The CDR3 totals 15 residues. CDR3 DNA: TGTGCCACCAGCCAACCCGGGACCGCCACCTACGAGCAGTACTTC. Protein sequence: CATSQPGTATYEQYF.

This rearrangement joins TRBV28 to TRBJ1-3; 7 positions agree with TRBD1. This CDR3 comprises 13 residues. The V and J ends lost 5 bases and 6 bases, in that order; junction bases with no gene match: 4. Germline CDR1 and CDR2: MDHEN and SYDVKM. This CDR3 reads CASSVTGINTIYF. Written as DNA, the CDR3 is TGTGCCAGCAGTGTGACAGGGATAAACACCATATATTTT. The variable domain in full, completed from reference TRBV28 and TRBJ1-3, reads DVKVTQSSRYLVKRTGEKVFLECVQDMDHENMFWYRQDPGLGLRLIYFSYDVKMKEKGDIPEGYSVSREKKERFSLILESASTNQTSMYLCASSVTGINTIYFGEGSWLTVV.

The CDR3 DNA sequence: TGTGCCAGCAGCTTACATGGAGAGAGCACAGATACGCAGTATTTT. It specifies CASSLHGESTDTQYF. The chain combines TRBV7-2 with TRBJ2-3; the D is unclear. This CDR3 is built from 15 residues. Trimming stripped 2 bases from V and 0 bases from J, with 9 bases between. CDR1 SGHTA and CDR2 FQGNSA come from the germline V gene.

The V and J genes are TRBV11-3 and TRBJ2-2; 9 nucleotides agree with TRBD1. V shed 3 bases and J 5 bases; nucleotides not matched to a gene: 16. Germline V gene lookup returns CDR1 SGHNT and CDR2 YENEEA. CDR3 length equals 19 residues. CDR3 sequence reads: CASSFGTGFMGFATGELFF. The CDR3 region has the DNA TGTGCCAGCAGCTTCGGGACAGGGTTTATGGGCTTTGCAACCGGGGAGCTGTTTTTT.

The V gene is TRBV4-1, the J gene TRBJ2-1, with 10 bases aligning to TRBD2. This CDR3 region has 16 residues. From germline, CDR1 is MGHRA and CDR2 YSYEKL. The trim removed 0 bases at V and 4 bases at J, leaving 3 bases unmatched. The chain's CDR3 is CASSQERTSGYNEQFF. Written as DNA, the CDR3 is TGCGCCAGCAGCCAAGAGCGGACTAGCGGATACAATGAGCAGTTCTTC.

The chain couples TRBV28 to TRBJ1-3, with D tentatively TRBD1 (5 bases). Germline CDR1 reads MDHEN; CDR2 reads SYDVKM. The CDR3 is 14 residues long. With 3 bases removed from V and 3 bases from J, the gap between germline ends came to 9 bases. In DNA form, the CDR3 reads TGTGCCAGCAGTTTGGGGGTATATGGAAACACCATATATTTT. It specifies CASSLGVYGNTIYF.

The chain is built from TRBV15 and TRBJ1-5, with D unclear. This CDR3 region has 14 residues. Germline V gene lookup returns CDR1 LNHNV and CDR2 YYDKDF (reference sequence). Trimming took 5 bases from V and 4 from J, leaving 12 bases between them. CDR3 nucleotides: TGTGCCACCAGCGTCGACCTAGGAAATCAGCCCCAGCATTTT. It codes for CATSVDLGNQPQHF.

This clone has a handful of counts. This chain connects TRBV2 to TRBJ2-7; D is ambiguous. Germline V lookup: CDR1 SNHLY, CDR2 FYNNEI. The CDR3 loop spans 11 amino acids. Trimming removed 7 bases at V and 0 bases at J, with 4 bases between. CDR3 DNA sequence: TGTGCCAGCACGCGCTCCTACGAGCAGTACTTC. Residues: CASTRSYEQYF.